A selection of T cell receptor beta chains follows, all from one sample in a study of regulatory T cells in long-lasting Graves disease. TCRdb called the multiplex PCR reads again in MiXCR, with one record for every CDR3 protein. The sample holds 450,000 to 600,000 distinct CDR3 sequences, approximately 13% seen once. These data were also filed under a second study, of T cells in Graves' hyperthyroidism and ophthalmopathy.

The sequencing here drew on peripheral blood mononuclear cells (PBMCs), taken at new diagnosis, from a patient treated with antithyroid drugs. Every receptor here comes from a man aged 25 to 40 with Graves disease. Both conserved end residues are part of each CDR3. A D gene is named only where the DNA matches it firmly. Clone sizes are given selectively: once, few, many, or a class where the clone is expanded.

j_call,clone_size,d_call,v_call,cdr3_aa,cdr3_nt
TRBJ1-6,many,.,TRBV12-3/TRBV12-4,CASSSRGGAGNSPLHF,TGTGCCAGCAGTTCACGGGGAGGGGCTGGGAATTCACCCCTCCACTTT
TRBJ2-7,many,TRBD1,TRBV29-1,CSVEGRDRVHEQYF,TGCAGCGTTGAAGGCCGGGACAGGGTCCACGAGCAGTACTTC
TRBJ1-2,few,.,TRBV27,CASSAGGVGYTF,TGTGCCAGCAGCGCCGGAGGGGTGGGCTACACCTTC
TRBJ2-7,many,.,TRBV11-1,CASSIGQPGYLNEQYF,TGTGCCAGCAGCATTGGACAGCCTGGGTATCTCAACGAGCAGTACTTC
TRBJ2-5,few,TRBD2,TRBV5-1,CASSLPSGTQETQYF,TGCGCCAGCAGCTTGCCTAGCGGGACGCAAGAGACCCAGTACTTC
TRBJ1-5,many,.,TRBV7-9,CASSATGDQPQHF,TGTGCCAGCAGCGCGACTGGGGATCAGCCCCAGCATTTT
TRBJ2-3,few,.,TRBV24-1,CATRGGGTDTQYF,TGTGCCACTAGGGGGGGGGGCACAGATACGCAGTATTTT
TRBJ2-5,many,TRBD1,TRBV30,CAWSVRLDRAQETQYF,TGTGCCTGGAGTGTAAGGTTGGACAGGGCCCAAGAGACCCAGTACTTC
TRBJ2-1,many,TRBD2,TRBV20-1,CSAKRERSYNEQFF,TGCAGTGCGAAGCGGGAGAGGTCCTACAATGAGCAGTTCTTC
TRBJ1-5,.,.,TRBV30,CAWSVRWRDGNQPQHF,TGTGCCTGGAGTGTACGGTGGAGGGATGGCAATCAGCCCCAGCATTTT
TRBJ2-3,many,.,TRBV9,CASSVEGRGGALTDTQYF,TGTGCCAGCAGCGTAGAAGGTCGGGGAGGCGCATTGACAGATACGCAGTATTTT
TRBJ2-7,few,TRBD2,TRBV6-2/TRBV6-3,CASSTGLVGEQYF,TGTGCCAGCAGTACGGGACTAGTGGGGGAGCAGTACTTC
TRBJ1-3,.,.,TRBV18,CASSSQVSGNTIYF,TGTGCCAGCTCATCACAGGTCTCTGGAAACACCATATATTTT
TRBJ1-2,.,TRBD1,TRBV5-1,CASSPRPGTGTANYGYTF,TGCGCCAGCAGCCCCCGTCCCGGGACAGGGACCGCTAACTATGGCTACACCTTC
TRBJ2-1,.,.,TRBV9,CASSVVAFNYNEQFF,TGTGCCAGCAGCGTAGTCGCTTTCAACTACAATGAGCAGTTCTTC
TRBJ1-1,many,.,TRBV7-2,CASSVTRVAEAFF,TGTGCCAGCAGCGTCACCAGGGTTGCTGAAGCTTTCTTT
TRBJ2-7,many,.,TRBV29-1,CSVGEVYEQYF,TGCAGCGTTGGAGAGGTCTACGAGCAGTACTTC
TRBJ2-5,many,.,TRBV6-1,CASRPAPTVKETQYF,TGTGCCAGCAGACCCGCCCCGACCGTAAAAGAGACCCAGTACTTC
TRBJ1-6,medium-sized,.,TRBV2,CASSSGQSSYNSPLHF,TGTGCCAGCAGTTCAGGACAGAGCTCCTATAATTCACCCCTCCACTTT
TRBJ2-1,many,TRBD2,TRBV20-1,CSADSGRGSNEQFF,TGCAGTGCTGATAGCGGGAGGGGTTCCAATGAGCAGTTCTTC
TRBJ2-7,many,.,TRBV29-1,CSVDSGRGYEQYF,TGCAGCGTTGATAGTGGCAGGGGCTACGAGCAGTACTTC
TRBJ2-3,many,TRBD2,TRBV12-3/TRBV12-4,CASSPTSGRAPSTDTQYF,TGTGCCAGCAGTCCGACTAGCGGGAGGGCCCCTAGCACAGATACGCAGTATTTT
TRBJ2-7,many,.,TRBV28,CASSTAGEQYF,TGTGCCAGCAGCACTGCGGGGGAGCAGTACTTC
TRBJ1-4,.,TRBD1,TRBV2,CASSLQGSSEKLFF,TGTGCCAGCAGTTTACAGGGGAGTAGTGAAAAACTGTTTTTT
TRBJ2-7,many,.,TRBV5-1,CASSSGVGEEQYF,TGCGCCAGCAGCTCCGGGGTGGGGGAAGAGCAGTACTTC